A selection of T cell receptor beta chains follows, all from one sample in a study of shared clonotypes between healthy human individuals. Only in-frame clones appear in the TCRdb table, and some are missing; sequencing was by immunoSEQ multiplex PCR. The sample lists some 1,400,000 clones, roughly 96% occurring once. The material sequenced was naive CD4+ T cells sorted from blood. The source of these receptors is a man aged 25-45 years in good health. Both conserved end residues are part of each CDR3. D genes are given only for firm matches. Clone size is stated in some rows and not others, as once, few, many or a class when expanded.

J | V | size | D | DNA | CDR3
TRBJ1-2 | TRBV28 | NA | NA | TGTGCCAGCAGTTTGGGGCGGGGGGATAGTGGCTACACCTTC | CASSLGRGDSGYTF
TRBJ2-3 | TRBV6-1 | NA | TRBD2 | TGTGCCAGCAGTGAAATTAAGGGAGGGGCAGATACGCAGTATTTT | CASSEIKGGADTQYF
TRBJ2-7 | TRBV30 | NA | TRBD2 | TGTGCCTGGAGTCGCAGCGGGAGTTACGAGCAGTACTTC | CAWSRSGSYEQYF
TRBJ1-2 | TRBV28 | NA | NA | TGTGCCAGCAGTTTACCCCTCACCAGGCTCTATGGCTACACCTTC | CASSLPLTRLYGYTF
TRBJ1-2 | TRBV30 | NA | NA | TGTGCCTGGAGTGTACAGGGTGGGACCTATGGCTACACCTTC | CAWSVQGGTYGYTF
TRBJ2-5 | TRBV7-7 | NA | NA | TGTGCTAGCAGCTTCGTGGGGACTCCAACCCAGTACTTC | CASSFVGTPTQYF
TRBJ2-5 | TRBV28 | NA | TRBD2 | TGTGCCAGCAGTTTTCGGGTAGCGGGGGGCCTTGGTTTTGCGGCCCAGTACTTC | CASSFRVAGGLGFAAQYF
TRBJ1-3 | TRBV7-9 | NA | TRBD1 | TGTGCCAGCAGCAGACAGGGGGCGCCTGGAAACACCATATATTTT | CASSRQGAPGNTIYF
TRBJ2-7 | TRBV2 | few | NA | TGTGCCCAGGGCGCTAGGGACGAGCAGTACTTC | CAQGARDEQYF
TRBJ2-7 | TRBV5-1 | NA | TRBD1 | TGCGCCAGCAGCTTGGGGCCGTCGGGACAGGGGGCACTCGAGCAGTACTTC | CASSLGPSGQGALEQYF
TRBJ2-7 | TRBV11-3 | NA | TRBD1 | TGTGCCAGCAGCCCGCTCCCGGACAGGAACGAGCAGTACTTC | CASSPLPDRNEQYF
TRBJ2-7 | TRBV5-1 | NA | TRBD1 | TGCGCCAGCAGCTTGGAGGGACAGGTCTACGAGCAGTACTTC | CASSLEGQVYEQYF
TRBJ2-7 | TRBV14 | once | TRBD1 | TGTGCCAGCAGCCGAGGACCGGGACAGGGGGCCTACGAGCAGTACTTC | CASSRGPGQGAYEQYF
TRBJ2-7 | TRBV7-2 | NA | NA | TGTGCCAGCAGCTTAGTGTCGATAGCCGGGCGCGAGCAGTACTTC | CASSLVSIAGREQYF
TRBJ1-2 | TRBV19 | once | TRBD1 | TGTGCCAGCCGGGACAGGGGAATCTATGGCTACACCTTC | CASRDRGIYGYTF
TRBJ2-4 | TRBV11-2 | once | TRBD1 | TGTGCCAGCGCCCAACAGGGGTTCCAAAACATTCAGTACTTC | CASAQQGFQNIQYF
TRBJ2-7 | TRBV7-9 | NA | TRBD2 | TGTGCCAGCAGCTTACTAGCGGGAGACTCCTACGAGCAGTACTTC | CASSLLAGDSYEQYF
TRBJ2-5 | TRBV5-1 | NA | TRBD1 | TGCGCCAGCAGCTTGACAGGGGGCCCGGAGACCCAGTACTTC | CASSLTGGPETQYF